Shown below are 15 T cell receptor beta chains from a single sample sequenced in a study of blood T cell repertoires in COVID-19. Data came from immunoSEQ multiplex PCR; TCRdb stores just in-frame clones and leaves some out. The sample contains about 210,000 clones, around four fifths of which appear only once. The material sequenced was peripheral blood. All receptors come from a woman between 40 and 55 years old with active or convalescent COVID-19.

The chain is built from TRBV5-1 and TRBJ2-5; D possibly corresponds to TRBD2 (6 bases). Per germline, CDR1 SGHRS and CDR2 YFSETQ. V gave up 0 bases and J gave up 1 base, with 13 bases separating them. This CDR3 comprises 16 residues. This chain's CDR3 is CASSLGSGKLQETQYF. CDR3 sequence (DNA): TGCGCCAGCAGCTTGGGTAGCGGAAAACTCCAAGAGACCCAGTACTTC.

This chain connects TRBV11-3 to TRBJ2-3; TRBD2 is a possible D gene (5 bases). Trimming pared 5 bases from V and 0 bases from J, leaving 24 bases between. This CDR3 comprises 19 residues. Germline V gene lookup returns CDR1 SGHNT and CDR2 YENEEA. As DNA, the CDR3 is TGTGCCAGCAGCCCCAAGGTCCGCGGGCTCACTCCTAGCACAGATACGCAGTATTTT. Translation: CASSPKVRGLTPSTDTQYF.

The rearrangement links TRBV9 to TRBJ2-3, with 10 bases matching TRBD2. Germline CDR1 reads SGDLS; CDR2 reads YYNGEE. The J segment lost 3 bases and the V segment lost 1 base, leaving 5 bases of the junction unmatched. The CDR3 runs 16 residues. Written as DNA, the CDR3 is TGTGCCAGCAGCGTACAAGCGGGAGGGTCTACAGATACGCAGTATTTT. It specifies CASSVQAGGSTDTQYF.

The genes are TRBV21-1 and TRBJ1-4; the table's D gene call, TRBD1, was not cross checked with the DNA. TRBV21-1 is annotated as a pseudogene. The CDR3 has 20 amino acids. CDR3 loop: CASNSGPGQVIVATNEKLFF. The CDR3 nucleotides are TGTGCCAGCAATTCGGGACCGGGACAGGTAATAGTTGCAACTAATGAAAAACTGTTTTTT.

The chain joins TRBV28 to TRBJ1-1; D might be TRBD1 (5 bases). V was clipped by 2 bases and J by 4 bases, with 8 bases between them. The CDR3 is 13 residues long. Per the germline V gene, CDR1 is MDHEN and CDR2 is SYDVKM. The CDR3 coding sequence is TGTGCCAGCAGTTTAAAGGACACCACTGAAGCTTTCTTT. Protein product: CASSLKDTTEAFF.

This chain joins TRBV18 and TRBJ1-6; TRBD1 matches at 7 bases. Germline CDR1 is KGHSH and CDR2 is LQKENI. J was trimmed by 9 bases and V by 5 bases; bases with no gene match: 7. The CDR3 sequence is 14 residues long. The CDR3, as DNA: TGTGCCAGCTCAGCAGACAGGGCAGGTTCACCCCTCCACTTT. This encodes CASSADRAGSPLHF.

The V gene is TRBV19, the J gene TRBJ1-2, with 8 bases that match TRBD1. The trim removed 5 bases at V and 0 bases at J, leaving 5 bases unmatched. CDR3 length equals 15 residues. CDR1 LNHDA and CDR2 SQIVND come from the germline V gene (reference sequence). The CDR3 loop reads CASSSGDRTNYGYTF. CDR3 coding DNA: TGTGCCAGTAGTTCGGGGGACAGGACTAACTATGGCTACACCTTC.

The rearrangement joins TRBV11-2 to TRBJ2-7, with 7 bases aligning to TRBD1. The CDR3 contains 18 residues. Germline values: CDR1 SGHAT, CDR2 FQNNGV. V gave up 5 bases and J gave up 2 bases; unmatched junction bases: 18. The CDR3 here is CASSPLARARGKAYEQYF. The CDR3 DNA reads as TGTGCCAGCAGCCCGTTGGCCCGGGCCAGGGGGAAGGCCTACGAGCAGTACTTC.

The chain has TRBV7-3 and TRBJ2-7; possibly TRBD2 for D (6 bases). Germline V CDR1 and CDR2: SGHTA, FQGTGA. This CDR3 comprises 13 residues. V was cut by 5 bases and J by 2 bases, with 10 bases left in between. The CDR3 DNA reads as TGTGCCAGCAGCCCGCCGGGGGCCTACGAGCAGTACTTC. It codes for CASSPPGAYEQYF.

The chain employs TRBV18 and TRBJ1-1, with a weak D call TRBD1 (6 bases). V shed 2 bases and J shed 11 bases, with 9 bases lying between them. The CDR3 extends over 11 amino acids. Germline CDR1 KGHSH, CDR2 LQKENI. In DNA, the CDR3 is TGTGCCAGCTCACCAAATAGGGGGGCTTTCTTT. This encodes CASSPNRGAFF. Full variable domain (remainder filled in from reference TRBV18 and TRBJ1-1): NAGVMQNPRHLVRRRGQEARLRCSPMKGHSHVYWYRQLPEEGLKFMVYLQKENIIDESGMPKERFSAEFPKEGPSILRIQQVVRGDSAAYFCASSPNRGAFFGQGTRLTVV.

The genes are TRBV5-1 and TRBJ2-7; D possibly corresponds to TRBD2 (5 bases). CDR1 is SGHRS and CDR2 is YFSETQ in the germline V gene. V was pared by 3 bases and J by 0 bases, with 13 bases between. This CDR3 spans 15 amino acids. The CDR3 coding sequence is TGCGCCAGCAGCTACGAGGGATGGGCCTCCTACGAGCAGTACTTC. Its translation is CASSYEGWASYEQYF.

This clone was detected a few times. The rearrangement joins TRBV7-9 to TRBJ1-2, with 9 bases that match TRBD1. The CDR3 has 16 residues. Unmatched junction bases numbered 11, after V lost 5 bases and J lost 4 bases. Germline V lookup: CDR1 SEHNR, CDR2 FQNEAQ (reference sequence). The CDR3 DNA follows: TGTGCCAGCAGCGGTTACCGGGACAGGGAAAGCTATGGCTACACCTTC. Its protein product is CASSGYRDRESYGYTF. Combining the CDR3 with reference TRBV7-9 and TRBJ1-2 gives the whole variable domain DTGVSQNPRHKITKRGQNVTFRCDPISEHNRLYWYRQTLGQGPEFLTYFQNEAQLEKSRLLSDRFSAERPKGSFSTLEIQRTEQGDSAMYLCASSGYRDRESYGYTFGSGTRLTVV.

The genes are TRBV19 and TRBJ1-2; 10 bases line up with TRBD1. The CDR3 has 15 amino acids. Germline CDR1 LNHDA, CDR2 SQIVND (reference sequence). V shed 5 bases and J 6 bases; nucleotides not matched to a gene: 9. For the CDR3, the DNA is TGTGCCAGTAGTGCGAGAAGGGACAGGGGTAATGGCTACACCTTC. Translation: CASSARRDRGNGYTF.

The rearrangement uses TRBV7-2 and TRBJ1-1, with D uncertain. Germline V gene lookup returns CDR1 SGHTA and CDR2 FQGNSA. V was trimmed by 0 bases and J by 0 bases, leaving 8 bases between them. This CDR3 has 15 residues. Here the CDR3 reads CASSLAGVMNTEAFF. CDR3 nucleotides: TGTGCCAGCAGCTTAGCCGGGGTAATGAACACTGAAGCTTTCTTT. The full variable domain, its missing parts supplied by reference TRBV7-2 and TRBJ1-1, is GAGVSQSPSNKVTEKGKDVELRCDPISGHTALYWYRQSLGQGLEFLIYFQGNSAPDKSGLPSDRFSAERTGGSVSTLTIQRTQQEDSAVYLCASSLAGVMNTEAFFGQGTRLTVV.

V usage is TRBV30 and J usage is TRBJ1-5; D perhaps matches TRBD1 (5 bases). Trimming removed 5 bases at V and 6 bases at J, with 11 bases between. The CDR3 runs 12 residues. Germline CDR1 GTSNPN, CDR2 SVGIG (reference sequence). The CDR3 sequence: CAWGTTGQPQHF. In DNA form, the CDR3 reads TGTGCCTGGGGCACCACAGGTCAGCCCCAGCATTTT.